These T cell receptor beta chains were read from a single sample in a study of molecular identifiers for immune sequencing clone quantification. TCRdb analysed the PCR reads with MiXCR anew, one entry per CDR3 protein. The sample gives some 650,000 distinct CDR3 sequences, about 20% of which show up once; 0.85% to 0.9% is in the top ten. The sample taken for sequencing was naive CD8+ T cells from blood, with Jurkat cell RNA spiked in. The receptors come from a human donor in good health. Some libraries in this study had Jurkat cell RNA spiked in. The conserved cysteine and the conserved F or W are not part of the CDR3 here. A D gene is named only where the DNA matches it firmly. Only some rows state a clone size, as once, few, many or a class for expanded clones.

V gene,D gene,clone size,J gene,CDR3 length,CDR3 protein
TRBV9,TRBD1,.,TRBJ2-1,12,ASSTPTGVNEQF
TRBV15,.,few,TRBJ1-5,13,ATSGGQSNDQPQH
TRBV19,.,few,TRBJ1-3,13,ASTRGISSGNTIY
TRBV7-9,.,.,TRBJ2-5,12,ASGPDGLSETQY
TRBV7-2,.,many,TRBJ2-1,11,ASRTLGTGEQF
TRBV18,.,many,TRBJ2-3,13,ASSPPDSPTDTQY
TRBV5-1,.,many,TRBJ2-7,12,ASSLVKSSYEQY
TRBV29-1,TRBD2,.,TRBJ2-1,12,SAEWGGGIDEQF
TRBV12-3/TRBV12-4,.,.,TRBJ2-1,12,ASSSISSYNEQF
TRBV5-1,TRBD1,many,TRBJ1-2,12,ASSLVTGDYGYT
TRBV12-3/TRBV12-4,TRBD1,.,TRBJ2-7,9,ASRTGDEQY
TRBV7-9,.,many,TRBJ1-1,10,ASHRDGTEAF
TRBV24-1,.,many,TRBJ2-1,13,ATSDTGLNYNEQF
TRBV30,.,many,TRBJ1-1,11,AWRVWGGTEAF
TRBV9,.,many,TRBJ2-7,13,ASSVFGTAGPEQY
TRBV19,TRBD1,.,TRBJ2-7,12,ASSIYDRAGEQY
TRBV10-3,.,.,TRBJ2-5,11,AITPDSQETQY
TRBV27,.,.,TRBJ2-3,15,ASSPLAVGGNTDTQY
TRBV29-1,.,many,TRBJ2-7,13,SVEDWVDEAYEQY
TRBV27,TRBD2,few,TRBJ2-1,15,ASSLGLAGGSYNEQF
TRBV27,.,many,TRBJ1-5,17,ASSSARLGVGYSNQPQH
TRBV29-1,.,.,TRBJ2-7,9,SGGTSYEQY
TRBV9,.,many,TRBJ1-1,14,ASSVFPGEMSTEAF
TRBV4-3,.,many,TRBJ1-1,12,ASSRDISGTEAF
TRBV24-1,.,.,TRBJ2-3,11,ATSEYSTDTQY
TRBV12-3/TRBV12-4,.,few,TRBJ2-5,12,ASIWEGAEETQY
TRBV19,.,.,TRBJ2-7,11,ACAPGVSYEQY
TRBV28,.,many,TRBJ2-7,17,ASSLAYGASEKGSYEQY
TRBV12-3/TRBV12-4,.,few,TRBJ1-2,11,ASSLGQTYGYT
TRBV6-5,.,many,TRBJ2-3,14,ASSYSSQGGGDTQY
TRBV7-8,.,many,TRBJ1-6,13,ASSSPGTTASPLH
TRBV4-1,TRBD2,few,TRBJ2-5,15,ASSRQRGLADQETQY